The 27 T cell receptor beta chains given below trace back to one sample, sequenced in a study of T cells in Graves' hyperthyroidism and ophthalmopathy. The CDR3 regions of TCR beta were amplified from RNA transcripts. When the TCR CDR3 underwent first-round RT-PCR, the HTBI primer set was used. TCRdb ran MiXCR on the multiplex PCR reads and lists one entry per CDR3 protein. The data contain about 320,000 distinct CDR3 sequences, approximately 16% of them singletons. Sequencing input: blood. These receptors were collected from a man aged 25 to 40 with Graves' hyperthyroidism.

The genes are TRBV9 and TRBJ2-5; 7 bases align to TRBD2. Losses at the gene ends were 7 bases for V and 1 base for J; bases not matched to a gene: 4. The CDR3 has 13 residues. CDR1 is SGDLS and CDR2 is YYNGEE in the germline V gene. In DNA form, the CDR3 reads TGTGCCAGCGGGGGGGAGGTCCAAGAGACCCAGTACTTC. Translation gives CASGGEVQETQYF.

This clonotype occurred once. The J gene is TRBJ2-7, the V gene TRBV3-1; 7 bases are shared with TRBD2. J was trimmed by 2 bases and V by 5 bases; bases with no gene match: 3. The CDR3 sequence is 13 residues long. Per germline, CDR1 LGHDT and CDR2 YNNKEL (reference sequence). This chain's CDR3 is CASSGRGTYEQYF. As DNA, the CDR3 is TGTGCCAGCAGCGGGAGGGGAACCTACGAGCAGTACTTC.

Ten or more counts support this clonotype. The CDR3 DNA reads as TGTGCCTGCCGGTCCCGGACAGGGAAGGAGGATGAAAAACTGTTTTTT. It encodes CACRSRTGKEDEKLFF. The chain combines TRBV28 with TRBJ1-4; the match to TRBD1 covers 8 bases. Unmatched junction bases numbered 17, after V lost 11 bases and J lost 6 bases. The CDR3 spans 16 residues. The germline CDR1 and CDR2 sequences are MDHEN and SYDVKM.

The J gene is TRBJ2-5, the V gene TRBV9; perhaps TRBD1 as D (5 bases). CDR1 and CDR2 (germline): SGDLS, YYNGEE. V was cut by 7 bases and J by 2 bases, with 12 bases left in between. This CDR3 contains 13 residues. The CDR3 is CASAPRGQETQYF. In nucleotides, the CDR3 is TGTGCCAGCGCACCAAGGGGACAAGAGACCCAGTACTTC.

There are many counts of this clonotype. This chain joins TRBV24-1 and TRBJ2-7; D gene unclear. V was clipped by 4 bases and J by 7 bases, with 13 bases between them. The germline gives CDR1 KGHDR, CDR2 SFDVKD. The CDR3 sequence is 13 residues long. CDR3 loop: CATSERIRGEQYF. The CDR3 DNA is TGTGCCACCAGTGAACGGATCCGAGGTGAGCAGTACTTC.

The chain's CDR3 is CASIASPGGAKAFF. CDR3 in DNA: TGTGCCAGCATCGCTAGCCCAGGGGGGGCCAAGGCTTTCTTT. The chain has TRBV13 and TRBJ1-1; 7 nucleotides line up with TRBD1. Trimming at V came to 7 bases and at J to 11 bases, leaving 16 bases not matched to a gene. The CDR3 is 14 amino acids. Germline V gene data show CDR1 as PRHDT and CDR2 as FYEKMQ (reference sequence).

This clonotype was seen many times. The chain uses TRBV5-1 and TRBJ2-1, with 11 bases lining up with TRBD2. This CDR3 contains 16 residues. V dropped 4 bases and J dropped 2; count of bases not matched to a gene: 5. Germline V CDR1 and CDR2: SGHRS, YFSETQ. DNA of the CDR3: TGCGCCAGCAGCCGGGGGACTAGCGGCACCTACAATGAGCAGTTCTTC. It specifies CASSRGTSGTYNEQFF.

J is TRBJ1-1 and V is TRBV28; TRBD1 agrees at 7 bases. This CDR3 is 14 amino acids long. From germline, CDR1 is MDHEN and CDR2 SYDVKM. V lost 9 bases and J lost 4; bases outside the gene matches: 11. The CDR3 region is CASSITGASTEAFF. CDR3 in DNA: TGTGCCAGTAGTATAACAGGGGCTAGCACTGAAGCTTTCTTT. Variable domain in full (rest from reference TRBV28 and TRBJ1-1): DVKVTQSSRYLVKRTGEKVFLECVQDMDHENMFWYRQDPGLGLRLIYFSYDVKMKEKGDIPEGYSVSREKKERFSLILESASTNQTSMYLCASSITGASTEAFFGQGTRLTVV.

The J gene is TRBJ1-1, the V gene TRBV29-1, with TRBD1 matching 7 bases. The V segment lost 5 bases and the J segment 4 bases; nucleotides outside the gene matches: 7. Germline values: CDR1 SQVTM, CDR2 ANQGSEA. The length of the CDR3 is 13 residues. The CDR3 DNA follows: TGCAGCGTTATGGGACAGCGCCTCACTGAAGCTTTCTTT. Translated: CSVMGQRLTEAFF.

There are many counts of this clonotype. The J gene is TRBJ1-2, the V gene TRBV5-5; 7 bases fit TRBD1. After removal of 6 bases from V and 5 bases from J, the junction contained 13 bases not matched to a gene. Germline lookup yields CDR1 SGHKS and CDR2 YYEKEE (reference sequence). The CDR3 runs 15 residues. CDR3 DNA: TGTGCCAGCACCCTTTGGGACAGTACGAGTTATGGCTACACCTTC. Its translation: CASTLWDSTSYGYTF.

This clonotype was recorded a few times. The V gene is TRBV30, the J gene TRBJ1-1; perhaps TRBD1 as D (5 bases). The germline V gene encodes CDR1 GTSNPN and CDR2 SVGIG (reference sequence). The V gene lost 0 bases and the J gene lost 4 bases, with 9 bases spanning the gap. The CDR3 is 13 amino acids. The CDR3 protein is CAWSVIGGTEAFF. In DNA, the CDR3 is TGTGCCTGGAGTGTAATTGGGGGCACTGAAGCTTTCTTT.

This clonotype was counted a few times. The chain recombines TRBV10-3 with TRBJ2-5, with D perhaps TRBD2 (5 bases). The CDR3 is 17 residues long. V was pared by 3 bases and J by 4 bases, with 21 bases between. Germline lookup yields CDR1 ENHRY and CDR2 SYGVKD. The CDR3 protein is CAISDPMSVGVLETQYF. CDR3 DNA sequence: TGTGCCATCAGTGACCCCATGAGTGTCGGGGTCTTAGAGACCCAGTACTTC.

This clonotype was seen many times. This sequence joins TRBV5-1 and TRBJ2-7; no firm D call. The CDR3 has 18 residues. Germline V gene lookup returns CDR1 SGHRS and CDR2 YFSETQ. V was trimmed by 0 bases and J by 6 bases, leaving 25 bases between them. The CDR3 DNA is TGCGCCAGCAGCTTGGGGTCGGACGGATCGGGTACTACGAGCGAGCAGTACTTC. Protein sequence: CASSLGSDGSGTTSEQYF. Full variable domain (outside the CDR3, taken from reference TRBV5-1 and TRBJ2-7): KAGVTQTPRYLIKTRGQQVTLSCSPISGHRSVSWYQQTPGQGLQFLFEYFSETQRNKGNFPGRFSGRQFSNSRSEMNVSTLELGDSALYLCASSLGSDGSGTTSEQYFGPGTRLTVT.

This clonotype came up a few times. The chain couples TRBV4-1 to TRBJ2-6; D perhaps matches TRBD1 (5 bases). The germline CDR1 and CDR2 sequences are MGHRA and YSYEKL. V was clipped by 0 bases and J by 1 base, with 10 bases between them. The CDR3 contains 17 residues. CDR3 protein: CASSQDSQGSGANVLTF. The CDR3 nucleotides read TGCGCCAGCAGCCAAGATAGCCAGGGATCTGGGGCCAACGTCCTGACTTTC.

The gene calls are TRBV12-5 and TRBJ2-1, with D perhaps assigned TRBD1 or TRBD2 (5 bases each). The CDR3 runs 12 residues. The germline V gene encodes CDR1 LGHNT and CDR2 FRNRAP. The ends were cut back, 6 bases at V and 8 bases at J, with 11 bases in the middle. Written as DNA, the CDR3 is TGTGCTAGTGGCTGGGGGTTGGATGAGCAGTTCTTC. This codes for CASGWGLDEQFF.

The rearrangement uses TRBV5-1 and TRBJ1-1, with no clear D. Looked up from germline, CDR1 is SGHRS and CDR2 is YFSETQ. This CDR3 spans 13 amino acids. Trimming shortened V by 4 bases and J by 1 base, and 8 bases separated the two germline ends. The chain's CDR3 is CASSRETNTEAFF. The CDR3 coding sequence is TGCGCCAGCAGCCGTGAGACGAACACTGAAGCTTTCTTT. Using reference TRBV5-1 and TRBJ1-1 for the parts outside the CDR3, the full variable domain is KAGVTQTPRYLIKTRGQQVTLSCSPISGHRSVSWYQQTPGQGLQFLFEYFSETQRNKGNFPGRFSGRQFSNSRSEMNVSTLELGDSALYLCASSRETNTEAFFGQGTRLTVV.

This clonotype appeared many times. The chain has TRBV10-3 and TRBJ1-4, with D possibly matching TRBD1 (6 bases). CDR3 size: 14 residues. Per germline, CDR1 ENHRY and CDR2 SYGVKD. Trimming removed 3 bases at V and 7 bases at J, with 12 bases between. CDR3 sequence: CAISEQGGGEKLFF. The CDR3 DNA sequence: TGTGCCATCAGTGAACAGGGAGGTGGTGAAAAACTGTTTTTT.

This clonotype was detected only a few times. The chain has TRBV24-1 and TRBJ2-3; D perhaps matches TRBD2 (6 bases). The ends were cut back, 7 bases at V and 1 base at J, with 14 bases in the middle. Germline V gives CDR1 KGHDR, CDR2 SFDVKD. The CDR3 consists of 15 residues. This CDR3 reads CATRPGRFRTDTQYF. DNA of the CDR3: TGTGCCACCAGGCCGGGGAGGTTTCGCACAGATACGCAGTATTTT.

Ten or more counts support this clonotype. The chain links TRBV11-2 to TRBJ2-1; no reliable D call. CDR3 size: 13 residues. Germline V gene lookup returns CDR1 SGHAT and CDR2 FQNNGV. Trimming removed 1 base at V and 4 bases at J, with 5 bases between. The CDR3 loop reads CASSLVRYNEQFF. The CDR3, as DNA: TGTGCCAGCAGCTTAGTCCGTTACAATGAGCAGTTCTTC.

At least ten counts were recorded for this clonotype. The V call is TRBV10-3, the J call TRBJ2-7; weak D call: TRBD1 (5 bases). CDR1 is ENHRY, CDR2 SYGVKD, per germline. Deletions cut 5 bases from V and 0 bases from J, with 8 bases between. The CDR3 is made up of 13 amino acids. In nucleotides, the CDR3 is TGTGCCATCAGTCCGGACAACTCCTACGAGCAGTACTTC. Translating gives CAISPDNSYEQYF.

The chain uses TRBV30 and TRBJ1-2; 7 bases align to TRBD1. This CDR3 has 13 amino acids. The V and J ends lost 2 bases and 6 bases, in that order; junction bases with no gene match: 6. In germline, CDR1 is GTSNPN, CDR2 SVGIG (reference sequence). The CDR3 bases are TGTGCCTGGAGTTTGAAGGGGGCAGATGGCTACACCTTC. It is translated as CAWSLKGADGYTF.

In regard to this clonotype: The junction departs from germline at one end; a sequencing error may be responsible. The CDR3 region has the DNA TGTGCTAGCAGCTCCTGGGACAAAGGATACGAGACCCAGTACTTC. Protein: CASSSWDKGYETQYF. The rearrangement uses TRBV7-7 and TRBJ2-5, with D maybe TRBD1 (6 bases). The CDR3 sequence is 15 residues long. Per the germline V gene, CDR1 is SSHAT and CDR2 is FNYEAQ (reference sequence).

This clonotype was seen repeatedly, ten times or more. In DNA form, the CDR3 reads TGTGCCAGCAGGCATCTCGAGATTGGTGCGGGCACCGGGGAGCTGTTTTTT. The encoded protein is CASRHLEIGAGTGELFF. J is TRBJ2-2 and V is TRBV3-1; D is possibly TRBD2 (5 bases). CDR1 and CDR2 (germline): LGHDT, YNNKEL (reference sequence). V dropped 6 bases and J dropped 4 bases, with 21 bases sitting between them. The CDR3 has 17 amino acids.

CDR3 nucleotide sequence: TGCAGCGTAGGGGGAGCGGGAGCGCAGAAGTACAATGAGCAGTTCTTC. This codes for CSVGGAGAQKYNEQFF. This chain uses TRBV29-1 with TRBJ2-1; 8 positions agree with TRBD2. The germline V gene has CDR1 SQVTM and CDR2 ANQGSEA. The CDR3 runs to 16 residues. J was trimmed by 4 bases and V by 6 bases; bases with no gene match: 14.

This rearrangement joins TRBV28 to TRBJ2-7; D possibly corresponds to TRBD1 (8 bases). Germline V CDR1 and CDR2: MDHEN, SYDVKM. The ends were cut back, 11 bases at V and 3 bases at J, with 20 bases in the middle. CDR3 length: 14 residues. Here the CDR3 reads CAGQGAGVGYEQYF. DNA of the CDR3: TGTGCCGGACAGGGCGCGGGAGTGGGCTACGAGCAGTACTTC.

Many counts were recorded for this clonotype. The chain employs TRBV11-1 and TRBJ1-5, with D possibly TRBD1 on 6 matching bases. From germline, CDR1 is SGHAT and CDR2 FQDESV (reference sequence). This CDR3 contains 11 residues. V lost 7 bases to trimming and J lost 7 bases, with 8 bases between them. CDR3 protein: CASTGGQPQHF. The CDR3 bases are TGTGCCAGCACGGGGGGCCAGCCCCAGCATTTT.

In this sample, this clonotype turned up many times. The chain combines TRBV6-1 with TRBJ2-7; D remains unclear. Trimming removed 6 bases from V and 0 bases from J, with 12 bases in between. The V gene's germline CDR1 is MNHNS and CDR2 SASEGT. This CDR3 contains 14 residues. This CDR3 is CASRPRESSYEQYF. CDR3 in DNA: TGTGCCAGCAGACCTAGGGAATCCTCCTACGAGCAGTACTTC.